A single sample is the source of the 7 T cell receptor beta chains below, sequenced in a study of patients and donors after allogeneic stem cell transplantation. TCRdb analysed the RT-PCR reads with MiXCR anew, one entry per CDR3 protein. The sample includes approximately 98,000 distinct CDR3 sequences, less than 45% seen only once; the top ten take around 25%. The sequencing sample was made of blood, either unsorted or a sorted T cell fraction (not recorded which). These receptor sequences come from a human donor who was either an allogeneic HSCT recipient or a stem cell or donor lymphocyte infusion donor (not recorded which). It is not recorded whose cells these are; they may come from a transplant donor.

The sample holds many counts of this clonotype. The chain joins TRBV15 to TRBJ1-4; unclear D gene. The V end lost 0 bases, the J end lost 5 bases, and 7 bases lay between the germline ends. The CDR3 extends over 14 amino acids. Per the germline V gene, CDR1 is LNHNV and CDR2 is YYDKDF (reference sequence). The CDR3 DNA reads TGTGCCACCAGCAGAGAGACGCCCAATGAAAAACTGTTTTTT. It encodes CATSRETPNEKLFF.

The table lists this clonotype with a few counts. This chain joins TRBV7-8 and TRBJ1-1, with TRBD1 matching over 7 bases. The CDR3 loop spans 17 amino acids. From germline, CDR1 is SGHVS and CDR2 FQNEAQ. J was trimmed by 2 bases and V by 1 base; bases with no gene match: 10. The CDR3 DNA reads as TGTGCCAGCAGCTTAGGGTGGGGACAGCCACTTAACACTGAAGCTTTCTTT. The encoded protein is CASSLGWGQPLNTEAFF.

This clonotype was detected only a few times. CDR3 in amino acids: CASGQGVNEQFF. The CDR3, as DNA: TGTGCCAGCGGACAGGGGGTCAATGAGCAGTTCTTC. V and J are TRBV9 and TRBJ2-1; 10 bases map to TRBD1. This CDR3 has 12 amino acids. Germline trimming cut 7 bases from V and 6 bases from J; bases unmatched to any gene: 1. Germline V gives CDR1 SGDLS, CDR2 YYNGEE. Complete variable domain (other parts from reference TRBV9 and TRBJ2-1): DSGVTQTPKHLITATGQRVTLRCSPRSGDLSVYWYQQSLDQGLQFLIQYYNGEERAKGNILERFSAQQFPDLHSELNLSSLELGDSALYFCASGQGVNEQFFGPGTRLTVL.

The chain couples TRBV7-2 to TRBJ2-2; 7 nucleotides match TRBD2. This CDR3 spans 16 amino acids. Germline-derived CDR1 and CDR2 are SGHTA and FQGNSA. V trimming: 2 bases; J trimming: 4 bases; junction bases outside the gene matches: 7. The CDR3 sequence is CASSLYRRGSTGELFF. DNA of the CDR3: TGTGCCAGCAGCTTATACCGCCGCGGGAGCACCGGGGAGCTGTTTTTT.

J is TRBJ2-2 and V is TRBV10-3, with D unclear. From germline, CDR1 is ENHRY and CDR2 SYGVKD. This CDR3 region has 13 residues. Trimming left V 8 bases short and J 2 bases short, with 9 bases between. DNA for the CDR3: TGTGCCATCGGGTTGGCAAACACCGGGGAGCTGTTTTTT. Translated: CAIGLANTGELFF.

This clonotype was counted at least ten times. CDR3 DNA sequence: TGTGCCAGCAGTAGAAAGGTGAACACTGAAGCTTTCTTT. Its protein is CASSRKVNTEAFF. The chain joins TRBV27 to TRBJ1-1, with unresolved D. V was shortened by 5 bases and J by 0 bases, with 7 bases between the two germline ends. CDR1 and CDR2 from the germline V gene are MNHEY and SMNVEV (reference sequence). CDR3 size: 13 residues.

This clonotype appeared a few times. J is TRBJ1-5 and V is TRBV28, with 7 bases that match TRBD1. J was trimmed by 3 bases and V by 3 bases; bases with no gene match: 8. There are 16 residues in the CDR3. Germline values: CDR1 MDHEN, CDR2 SYDVKM. The CDR3 sequence: CASSLAPGQSNQPQHF. CDR3 nucleotide sequence: TGTGCCAGCAGTTTGGCACCGGGACAGTCCAATCAGCCCCAGCATTTT.